A single T cell receptor beta chain is shown here with its context. The sort gate was single viable CD3+CD4+CD8-CD45RO+ cells for memory CD4+ T cells. The CDR3 spans 14 residues. V gave up 2 bases and J gave up 1 base, with 9 bases separating them. The entry originates in a study of memory CD4+ T cells and cytomegalovirus serostatus. Study as a whole: Of the healthy Belgian adults, 9 were CMV seropositive and approximately 25 seronegative.

The repertoire was sequenced with immunoSEQ multiplex PCR; TCRdb's copy has only in-frame clones and lacks some. The table shows over 35,000 clones, with about 73% occurring only once. The rearrangement joins TRBV6-7 to TRBJ2-7; either TRBD1 or TRBD2 may supply D (5 bases each). TRBV6-7 is classed as an ORF, of uncertain function. The sequence derives from an adult in good health and CMV-seronegative. Material for sequencing was memory CD4+ T cells from blood. CDR3: CASSYPGASYEQYF. The CDR3 DNA reads TGTGCCAGCAGTTACCCCGGGGCGTCCTACGAGCAGTACTTC.